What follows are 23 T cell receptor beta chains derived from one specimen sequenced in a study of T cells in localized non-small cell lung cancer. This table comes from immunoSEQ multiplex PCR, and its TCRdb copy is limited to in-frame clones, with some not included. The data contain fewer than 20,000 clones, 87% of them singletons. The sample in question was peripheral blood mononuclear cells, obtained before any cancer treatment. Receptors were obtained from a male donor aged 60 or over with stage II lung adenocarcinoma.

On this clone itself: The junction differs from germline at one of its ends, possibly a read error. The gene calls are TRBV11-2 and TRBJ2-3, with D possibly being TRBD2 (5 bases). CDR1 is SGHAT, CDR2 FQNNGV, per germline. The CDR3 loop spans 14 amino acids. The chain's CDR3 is CASSFWTYTDTQCF. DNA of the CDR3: TGTGCCAGCAGCTTCTGGACTTATACAGATACGCAGTGTTTT.

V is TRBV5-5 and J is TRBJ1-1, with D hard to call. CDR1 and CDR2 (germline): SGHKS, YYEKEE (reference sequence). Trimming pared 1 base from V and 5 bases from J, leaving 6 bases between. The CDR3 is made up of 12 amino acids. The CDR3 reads CASSLSETEAFF. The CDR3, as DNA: TGTGCCAGCAGCTTGTCGGAGACTGAAGCTTTCTTT.

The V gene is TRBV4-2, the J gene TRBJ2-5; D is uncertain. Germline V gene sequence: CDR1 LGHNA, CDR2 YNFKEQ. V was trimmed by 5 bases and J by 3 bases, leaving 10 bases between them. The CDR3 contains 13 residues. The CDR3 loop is CASSNTVEETQYF. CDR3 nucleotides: TGTGCCAGCAGCAATACAGTGGAAGAGACCCAGTACTTC.

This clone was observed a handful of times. The CDR3 DNA sequence: TGTGCCAGCAGCTTGGTGGGCGGATTTAATGAAAAACTGTTTTTT. It encodes CASSLVGGFNEKLFF. The rearrangement links TRBV5-6 to TRBJ1-4, with D unresolved. The CDR3 covers 15 residues. The V end lost 0 bases, the J end lost 4 bases, and 10 bases lay between the germline ends. Germline CDR1 reads SGHDT; CDR2 reads YYEEEE.

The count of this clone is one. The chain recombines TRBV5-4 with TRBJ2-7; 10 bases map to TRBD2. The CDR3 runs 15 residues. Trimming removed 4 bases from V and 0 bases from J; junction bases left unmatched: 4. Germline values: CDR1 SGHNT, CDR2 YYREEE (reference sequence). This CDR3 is CASSLSSGSSYEQYF. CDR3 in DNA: TGTGCCAGCAGCCTGTCTAGCGGGAGCTCCTACGAGCAGTACTTC.

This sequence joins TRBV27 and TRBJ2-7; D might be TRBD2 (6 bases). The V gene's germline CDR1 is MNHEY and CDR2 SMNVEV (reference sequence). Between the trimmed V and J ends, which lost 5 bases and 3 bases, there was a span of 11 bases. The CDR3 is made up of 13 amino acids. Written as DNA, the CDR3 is TGTGCCAGCAGTGTTAGCGGAGTCTACGAGCAGTACTTC. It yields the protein CASSVSGVYEQYF.

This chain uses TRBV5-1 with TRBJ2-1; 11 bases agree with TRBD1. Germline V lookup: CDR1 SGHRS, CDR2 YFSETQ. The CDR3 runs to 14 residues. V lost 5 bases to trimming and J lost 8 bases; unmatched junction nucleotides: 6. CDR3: CASRPGQGAYEQFF. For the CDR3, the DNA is TGCGCCAGCAGGCCAGGACAGGGGGCGTATGAGCAGTTCTTC. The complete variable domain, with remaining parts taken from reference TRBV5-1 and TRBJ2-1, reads KAGVTQTPRYLIKTRGQQVTLSCSPISGHRSVSWYQQTPGQGLQFLFEYFSETQRNKGNFPGRFSGRQFSNSRSEMNVSTLELGDSALYLCASRPGQGAYEQFFGPGTRLTVL.

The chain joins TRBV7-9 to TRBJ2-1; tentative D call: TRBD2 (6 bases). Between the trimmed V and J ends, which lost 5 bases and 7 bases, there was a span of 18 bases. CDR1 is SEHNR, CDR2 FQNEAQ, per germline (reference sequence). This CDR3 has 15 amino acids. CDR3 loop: CASSPEGRRENEQFF. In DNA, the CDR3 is TGTGCCAGCAGCCCCGAGGGGCGACGGGAGAATGAGCAGTTCTTC.

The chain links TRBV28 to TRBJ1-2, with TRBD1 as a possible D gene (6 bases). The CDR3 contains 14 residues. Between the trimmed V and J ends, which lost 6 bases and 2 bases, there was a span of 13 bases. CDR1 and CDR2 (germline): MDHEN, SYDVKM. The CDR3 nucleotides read TGTGCCAGCAGCCCAGGGGAGAGGAACTATGGCTACACCTTC. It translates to CASSPGERNYGYTF.

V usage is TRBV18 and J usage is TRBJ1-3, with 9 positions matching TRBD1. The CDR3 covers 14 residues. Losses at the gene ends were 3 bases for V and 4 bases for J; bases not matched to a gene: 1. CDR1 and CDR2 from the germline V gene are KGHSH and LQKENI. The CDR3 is CASSPGQGGNTIYF. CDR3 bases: TGTGCCAGCTCACCTGGACAGGGGGGAAACACCATATATTTT.

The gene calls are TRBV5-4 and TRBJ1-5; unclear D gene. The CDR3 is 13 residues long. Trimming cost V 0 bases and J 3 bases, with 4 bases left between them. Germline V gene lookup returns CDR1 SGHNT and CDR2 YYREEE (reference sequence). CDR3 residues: CASSLEPNQPQHF. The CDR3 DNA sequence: TGTGCCAGCAGCTTGGAACCCAATCAGCCCCAGCATTTT.

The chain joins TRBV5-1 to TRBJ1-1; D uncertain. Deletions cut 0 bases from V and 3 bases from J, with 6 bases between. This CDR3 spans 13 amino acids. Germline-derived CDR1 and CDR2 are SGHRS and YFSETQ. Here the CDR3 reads CASSLEADTEAFF. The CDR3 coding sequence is TGCGCCAGCAGCTTGGAGGCAGACACTGAAGCTTTCTTT.

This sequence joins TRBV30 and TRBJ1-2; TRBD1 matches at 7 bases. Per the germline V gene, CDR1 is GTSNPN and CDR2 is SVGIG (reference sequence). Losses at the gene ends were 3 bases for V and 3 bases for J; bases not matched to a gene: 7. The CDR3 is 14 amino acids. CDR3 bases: TGTGCCTGGAGCATACCGGGACAGCACTATGGCTACACCTTC. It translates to CAWSIPGQHYGYTF. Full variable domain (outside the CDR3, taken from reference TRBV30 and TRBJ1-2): SQTIHQWPATLVQPVGSPLSLECTVEGTSNPNLYWYRQAAGRGLQLLFYSVGIGQISSEVPQNLSASRPQDRQFILSSKKLLLSDSGFYLCAWSIPGQHYGYTFGSGTRLTVV.

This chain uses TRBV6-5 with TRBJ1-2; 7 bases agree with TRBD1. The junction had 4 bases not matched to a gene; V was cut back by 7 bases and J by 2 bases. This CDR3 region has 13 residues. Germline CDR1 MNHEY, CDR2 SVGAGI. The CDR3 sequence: CASIGTDNYGYTF. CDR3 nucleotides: TGTGCCAGCATCGGGACAGACAACTATGGCTACACCTTC.

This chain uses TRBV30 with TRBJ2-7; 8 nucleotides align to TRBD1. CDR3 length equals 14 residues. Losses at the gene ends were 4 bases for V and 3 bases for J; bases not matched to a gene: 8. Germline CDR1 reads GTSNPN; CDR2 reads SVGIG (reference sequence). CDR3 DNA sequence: TGTGCCTGGAACATGCCAGGGGGCTTCTACGAGCAGTACTTC. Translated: CAWNMPGGFYEQYF.

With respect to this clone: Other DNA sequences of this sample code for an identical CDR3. Here the CDR3 reads CASSLGPLSYEQYF. CDR3 DNA sequence: TGTGCCAGCAGCTTAGGTCCTCTATCCTACGAGCAGTACTTC. This sequence joins TRBV11-2 and TRBJ2-7; D unclear. With 1 base removed from V and 1 base from J, the gap between germline ends came to 8 bases. CDR3 length: 14 residues. Germline V gives CDR1 SGHAT, CDR2 FQNNGV.

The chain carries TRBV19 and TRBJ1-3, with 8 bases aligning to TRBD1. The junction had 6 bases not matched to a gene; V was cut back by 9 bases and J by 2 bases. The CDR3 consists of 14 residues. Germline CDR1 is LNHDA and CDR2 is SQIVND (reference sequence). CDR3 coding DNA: TGTGCCAGCAGGGGGCAGAGGGCTGGAAACACCATATATTTT. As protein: CASRGQRAGNTIYF.

In DNA form, the CDR3 reads TGCGCCAGCAGCTACGTGGCGGCTTCCACTAGCACAGATACGCAGTATTTT. Translation gives CASSYVAASTSTDTQYF. The J gene is TRBJ2-3, the V gene TRBV4-3; D is unclear. The ends were cut back, 5 bases at V and 0 bases at J, with 18 bases in the middle. The CDR3 extends over 17 amino acids. Germline-derived CDR1 and CDR2 are LGHNA and YSLEER.

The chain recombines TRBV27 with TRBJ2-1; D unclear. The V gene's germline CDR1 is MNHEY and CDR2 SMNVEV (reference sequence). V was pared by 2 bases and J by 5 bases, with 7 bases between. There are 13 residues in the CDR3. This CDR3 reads CASSLLQDNEQFF. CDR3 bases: TGTGCCAGCAGTTTACTGCAGGACAATGAGCAGTTCTTC.

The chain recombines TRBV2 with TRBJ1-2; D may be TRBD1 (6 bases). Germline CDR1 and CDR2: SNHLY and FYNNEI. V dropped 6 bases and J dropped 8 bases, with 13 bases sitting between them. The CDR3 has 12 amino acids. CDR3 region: CASSTGIGGYTF. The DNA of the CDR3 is TGTGCCAGCAGCACAGGGATAGGGGGCTACACCTTC.

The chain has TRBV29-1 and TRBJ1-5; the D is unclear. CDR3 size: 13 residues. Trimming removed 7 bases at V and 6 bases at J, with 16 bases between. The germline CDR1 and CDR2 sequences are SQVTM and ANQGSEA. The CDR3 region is CSAQRGSGQPQHF. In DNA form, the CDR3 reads TGCAGCGCCCAGCGAGGGTCGGGTCAGCCCCAGCATTTT.

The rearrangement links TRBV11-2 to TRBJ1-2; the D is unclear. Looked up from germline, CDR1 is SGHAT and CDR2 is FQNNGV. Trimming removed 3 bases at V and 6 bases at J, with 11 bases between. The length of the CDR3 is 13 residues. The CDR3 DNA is TGTGCCAGCAGCTTGGCGGAGCTAGATGGCTACACCTTC. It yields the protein CASSLAELDGYTF.

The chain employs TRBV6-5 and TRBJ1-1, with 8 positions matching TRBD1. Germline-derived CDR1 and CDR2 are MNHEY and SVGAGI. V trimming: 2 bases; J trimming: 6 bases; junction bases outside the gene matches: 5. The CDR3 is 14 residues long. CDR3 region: CASSYLQQGAEAFF. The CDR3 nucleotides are TGTGCCAGCAGTTACCTACAACAGGGGGCTGAAGCTTTCTTT.